These 10 T cell receptor beta chains share one sample of origin, sequenced in a study of blood T cell repertoires in COVID-19. Clones were sequenced by immunoSEQ multiplex PCR, and TCRdb holds only the in-frame ones, with some missing. The table includes fewer than 250,000 clones, 85% to 90% detected once. Sequencing used peripheral blood. These TCRs come from a man in his sixties with acute or convalescent COVID-19.

The rearrangement joins TRBV28 to TRBJ1-3; 9 nucleotides line up with TRBD1. CDR1 is MDHEN, CDR2 SYDVKM, per germline. This CDR3 comprises 15 residues. V was pared by 5 bases and J by 3 bases, with 5 bases of the junction left unmatched. CDR3 residues: CASSPQGARGNTIYF. The CDR3 region has the DNA TGTGCCAGCAGTCCACAGGGGGCGCGTGGAAACACCATATATTTT. Full variable domain (missing parts from reference TRBV28 and TRBJ1-3): DVKVTQSSRYLVKRTGEKVFLECVQDMDHENMFWYRQDPGLGLRLIYFSYDVKMKEKGDIPEGYSVSREKKERFSLILESASTNQTSMYLCASSPQGARGNTIYFGEGSWLTVV.

In this sample, this clone turned up a few times. This sequence joins TRBV12-3 or TRBV12-4 and TRBJ2-7; tentatively, D is TRBD2 (5 bases). The V gene lost 5 bases and the J gene lost 5 bases, with 10 bases spanning the gap. This CDR3 is built from 12 residues. The CDR3 reads CASSPRGDEQYF. DNA for the CDR3: TGTGCCAGCAGTCCCCGGGGAGACGAGCAGTACTTC.

The rearrangement uses TRBV9 and TRBJ2-5, with a weak D call TRBD2 (6 bases). CDR3 length: 15 amino acids. CDR1 and CDR2 from the germline V gene are SGDLS and YYNGEE. Trimming took off 0 bases at V and 1 base at J, with 10 bases between the two ends. The CDR3 loop reads CASSVVGGVQETQYF. DNA of the CDR3: TGTGCCAGCAGCGTAGTCGGGGGTGTCCAAGAGACCCAGTACTTC.

The chain links TRBV19 to TRBJ2-5; 8 bases map to TRBD2. Per germline, CDR1 LNHDA and CDR2 SQIVND (reference sequence). V was clipped by 5 bases and J by 4 bases; unmatched bases: 9. The CDR3 spans 15 residues. CDR3 in amino acids: CASSSGTSTGETQYF. Written as DNA, the CDR3 is TGTGCCAGTAGTTCCGGGACTAGTACTGGAGAGACCCAGTACTTC.

The chain couples TRBV12-5 to TRBJ1-1; no firm D call. From germline, CDR1 is LGHNT and CDR2 FRNRAP. This CDR3 is built from 11 residues. Trimming removed 1 base at V and 8 bases at J, with 5 bases between. For the CDR3, the DNA is TGTGCTAGTGGTTTGGACAGAGAAGCTTTCTTT. It encodes CASGLDREAFF. Using reference TRBV12-5 and TRBJ1-1 for the parts outside the CDR3, the full variable domain is DARVTQTPRHKVTEMGQEVTMRCQPILGHNTVFWYRQTMMQGLELLAYFRNRAPLDDSGMPKDRFSAEMPDATLATLKIQPSEPRDSAVYFCASGLDREAFFGQGTRLTVV.

V usage is TRBV28 and J usage is TRBJ2-7; 10 bases are a match to TRBD1. The V gene's germline CDR1 is MDHEN and CDR2 SYDVKM. The CDR3 length is 14 residues. V shed 6 bases and J 5 bases; nucleotides not matched to a gene: 7. CDR3 loop: CASSPTGGKNEQYF. DNA of the CDR3: TGTGCCAGCAGCCCGACAGGGGGCAAGAACGAGCAGTACTTC.

The rearrangement joins TRBV12-3 or TRBV12-4 to TRBJ2-7; 9 positions agree with TRBD1. CDR3 size: 12 residues. V was pared by 7 bases and J by 5 bases, with 3 bases of the junction left unmatched. CDR3 in amino acids: CASTRTGDEQYF. DNA of the CDR3: TGTGCCAGCACCCGGACAGGGGACGAGCAGTACTTC.

This chain links TRBV14 with TRBJ2-7; 9 bases line up with TRBD1. V shed 1 base and J 2 bases; nucleotides not matched to a gene: 0. CDR1 and CDR2 (germline): SGHDN, FVKESK. This CDR3 has 14 amino acids. The CDR3 DNA follows: TGTGCCAGCAGCCAAGGACAGGGGGCCTACGAGCAGTACTTC. Protein product: CASSQGQGAYEQYF.

This clone was detected a few times. This chain joins TRBV7-9 and TRBJ1-5; D call uncertain. Trimming took 3 bases from V and 2 from J, leaving 8 bases between them. Germline assignment: CDR1 SEHNR and CDR2 FQNEAQ (reference sequence). The CDR3 is 14 residues long. CDR3 sequence (DNA): TGTGCCAGCAGCTTTAATGGGCGCAATCAGCCCCAGCATTTT. It yields the protein CASSFNGRNQPQHF.

The chain carries TRBV28 and TRBJ1-5, with D unresolved. Trimming left V 5 bases short and J 0 bases short, with 20 bases between. The germline CDR1 and CDR2 sequences are MDHEN and SYDVKM. CDR3 length: 18 amino acids. CDR3 bases: TGTGCCAGCAGTCCCCCGGTCCCTTCACCGTATAGCAATCAGCCCCAGCATTTT. It codes for CASSPPVPSPYSNQPQHF.